These 15 T cell receptor beta chains came from one sample sequenced in a study of CD8+ T cells in alopecia areata. Investigators isolated RNA and reverse transcribed it into cDNA to act as the sequencing template. Libraries were prepared by immunoSEQ multiplex PCR; TCRdb keeps only in-frame clonotypes and omits some of them. The repertoire holds 150,000 to 200,000 clones, approximately 70% seen once, with about an eighth in the top ten. Here the sequenced sample was CD8+ T cells sorted from blood, taken at week 0. The receptors shown here come from a human donor with alopecia areata.

This rearrangement joins TRBV29-1 to TRBJ2-1; D uncertain. This CDR3 is built from 10 residues. Germline loops: CDR1 SQVTM, CDR2 ANQGSEA. V dropped 4 bases and J dropped 12 bases, with 10 bases sitting between them. The CDR3 here is CSVVGGVQFF. For the CDR3, the DNA is TGCAGCGTTGTGGGCGGTGTGCAGTTCTTC.

This clone was observed a few times. The J gene is TRBJ1-3, the V gene TRBV10-3; no clear D gene. This CDR3 comprises 15 residues. Per the germline V gene, CDR1 is ENHRY and CDR2 is SYGVKD. V lost 5 bases and J 0 bases, leaving 11 bases between the germline ends. Here the CDR3 DNA reads TGTGCCATCAGTCCGGACGGTCCCTCTGGAAACACCATATATTTT. It codes for CAISPDGPSGNTIYF.

The rearrangement uses TRBV29-1 and TRBJ2-7; D is uncertain. The CDR3 is 11 residues long. V lost 6 bases to trimming and J lost 0 bases, with 6 bases between them. Germline CDR1 and CDR2: SQVTM and ANQGSEA. The CDR3 nucleotides are TGCAGCGTGACGGACTCCTACGAGCAGTACTTC. Translating gives CSVTDSYEQYF.

V and J are TRBV27 and TRBJ1-5; D uncertain. Trimming cost V 6 bases and J 3 bases, with 9 bases left between them. Looked up from germline, CDR1 is MNHEY and CDR2 is SMNVEV (reference sequence). The CDR3 has 13 residues. CDR3 residues: CASRTGPNQPQHF. The CDR3 bases are TGTGCCAGCAGGACCGGTCCCAATCAGCCCCAGCATTTT.

V and J are TRBV19 and TRBJ2-3; 14 bases align to TRBD2. The junction had 8 bases not matched to a gene; V was cut back by 1 base and J by 2 bases. The CDR3 runs to 19 residues. Germline CDR1 is LNHDA and CDR2 is SQIVND (reference sequence). DNA of the CDR3: TGTGCCAGTAGTATAGTGGGACTAGCGGGGGCCTCGGACACAGATACGCAGTATTTT. Protein: CASSIVGLAGASDTDTQYF.

The gene calls are TRBV6-5 and TRBJ2-2; no firm D call. Germline V CDR1 and CDR2: MNHEY, SVGAGI. The CDR3 extends over 10 amino acids. The V end was cut by 10 bases, the J end by 6 bases, with 6 bases between. CDR3 residues: CATKSGELFF. For the CDR3, the DNA is TGTGCCACCAAATCCGGGGAGCTGTTTTTT.

The chain combines TRBV5-1 with TRBJ1-1; D is undetermined. CDR3 size: 11 residues. Trimming shortened V by 2 bases and J by 7 bases, and 6 bases separated the two germline ends. Germline CDR1 reads SGHRS; CDR2 reads YFSETQ. CDR3 in amino acids: CASSFGLEAFF. The CDR3 nucleotides read TGCGCCAGCAGCTTTGGACTTGAAGCTTTCTTT.

This chain links TRBV15 with TRBJ1-4; D may be TRBD1 (5 bases). The CDR3 totals 14 residues. V lost 0 bases, J lost 8 bases, and 10 bases lay in between. Germline CDR1 reads LNHNV; CDR2 reads YYDKDF (reference sequence). CDR3 coding DNA: TGTGCCACCAGCAGAGAAAGCAGGGAGGAAAAACTGTTTTTT. Encoded protein: CATSRESREEKLFF.

The chain couples TRBV13 to TRBJ2-3; 8 nucleotides agree with TRBD2. The CDR3 spans 13 residues. Looked up from germline, CDR1 is PRHDT and CDR2 is FYEKMQ (reference sequence). V lost 7 bases, J lost 5 bases, and 5 bases stayed unmatched. The CDR3 here is CASTSGSRDTQYF. CDR3 nucleotide sequence: TGTGCCAGCACCAGCGGGAGTAGAGATACGCAGTATTTT.

The rearrangement joins TRBV15 to TRBJ2-4; tentatively, D is TRBD2 (6 bases). CDR3 length equals 11 residues. Trimming removed 5 bases from V and 15 bases from J, with 14 bases in between. CDR1 and CDR2 from the germline V gene are LNHNV and YYDKDF (reference sequence). DNA of the CDR3: TGTGCCACCAGCGAAGGGACTCAACGGTACTTC. Protein product: CATSEGTQRYF. The complete variable domain, with remaining parts taken from reference TRBV15 and TRBJ2-4, reads DAMVIQNPRYQVTQFGKPVTLSCSQTLNHNVMYWYQQKSSQAPKLLFHYYDKDFNNEADTPDNFQSRRPNTSFCFLDIRSPGLGDTAMYLCATSEGTQRYFGAGTRLSVL.

In this sample, this clone turned up a few times. The V and J genes are TRBV4-1 and TRBJ2-1; the match to TRBD2 covers 7 bases. V trimming: 5 bases; J trimming: 5 bases; junction bases outside the gene matches: 9. The CDR3 covers 15 residues. The germline V gene encodes CDR1 MGHRA and CDR2 YSYEKL. CDR3 residues: CASSKRRGEDNEQFF. In nucleotides, the CDR3 is TGCGCCAGCAGCAAACGACGGGGGGAAGACAATGAGCAGTTCTTC.

This clone has just a few counts. The genes are TRBV25-1 and TRBJ2-1, with 7 bases matching TRBD1. V dropped 3 bases and J dropped 2; count of bases not matched to a gene: 4. This CDR3 has 15 residues. The V gene's germline CDR1 is MGHDK and CDR2 SYGVNS. In nucleotides, the CDR3 is TGTGCCAGCAGTGACCGGACAGGTCCCTACAATGAGCAGTTCTTC. Protein product: CASSDRTGPYNEQFF.

The J gene is TRBJ1-5, the V gene TRBV29-1, with 7 nucleotides matching TRBD1. The CDR3 is made up of 13 amino acids. Trimming removed 3 bases from V and 6 bases from J; junction bases left unmatched: 5. Germline CDR1 is SQVTM and CDR2 is ANQGSEA. The CDR3 bases are TGCAGCGTTGATTTAGGGGGCGGTCAGCCCCAGCATTTT. Encoded protein: CSVDLGGGQPQHF.

The J gene is TRBJ2-3, the V gene TRBV29-1; TRBD1 agrees at 8 bases. This CDR3 region has 13 residues. Germline trimming cut 4 bases from V and 3 bases from J; bases unmatched to any gene: 3. Germline V gene sequence: CDR1 SQVTM, CDR2 ANQGSEA. The CDR3 sequence: CSVGYRGTDTQYF. In DNA form, the CDR3 reads TGCAGCGTTGGATACAGGGGGACAGATACGCAGTATTTT.

This sequence joins TRBV9 and TRBJ2-1, with 7 bases that match TRBD2. This CDR3 is built from 13 residues. Trimming at V came to 7 bases and at J to 4 bases, leaving 5 bases not matched to a gene. Germline V gene data show CDR1 as SGDLS and CDR2 as YYNGEE. For the CDR3, the DNA is TGTGCCAGCGGGAGGGGACCTTACAATGAGCAGTTCTTC. It specifies CASGRGPYNEQFF. Filled out from reference TRBV9 and TRBJ2-1, the complete variable domain reads DSGVTQTPKHLITATGQRVTLRCSPRSGDLSVYWYQQSLDQGLQFLIQYYNGEERAKGNILERFSAQQFPDLHSELNLSSLELGDSALYFCASGRGPYNEQFFGPGTRLTVL.